This T cell receptor (beta chain) was recovered during a study of early T cells in non-severe SARS-CoV-2 infection. Study results and caveats: Matches to VDJdb favored anti-spike CD8 responses and missed private and CD4 specificities.

TCRdb reanalysed the 5' RACE reads using MiXCR and keeps one entry per CDR3 protein. The top ten hold about 15% of the sample, which has approximately 48,000 distinct CDR3 sequences, almost 9.5% seen once. This clonotype was counted many times. Antigen: not known. Germline V gene sequence: CDR1 LNHNV, CDR2 YYDKDF (reference sequence). The CDR3 has 16 residues. Trimming shortened V by 1 base and J by 7 bases, and 17 bases separated the two germline ends. Sequencing was performed on whole blood. The rearrangement joins TRBV15 to TRBJ1-5; unclear D gene. The sequence was collected from an adult who was a healthcare worker with PCR-confirmed SARS-CoV-2 infection or an uninfected control (not recorded which). Written as DNA, the CDR3 is TGTGCCACCAGCAGAGTCCCCTTCGATGGGGTCCAGCCCCAGCATTTT. The encoded protein is CATSRVPFDGVQPQHF.